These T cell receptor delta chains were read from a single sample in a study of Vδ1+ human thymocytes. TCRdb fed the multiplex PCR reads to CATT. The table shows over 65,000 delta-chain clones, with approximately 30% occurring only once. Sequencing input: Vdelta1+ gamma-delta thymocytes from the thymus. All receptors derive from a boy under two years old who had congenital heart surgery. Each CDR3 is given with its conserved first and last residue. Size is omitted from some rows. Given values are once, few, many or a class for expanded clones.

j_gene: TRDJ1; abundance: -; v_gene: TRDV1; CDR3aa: CALGDISSTGGYTDKLIF
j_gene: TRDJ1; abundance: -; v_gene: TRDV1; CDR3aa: CALGETDLTLGDAVRDKPIF
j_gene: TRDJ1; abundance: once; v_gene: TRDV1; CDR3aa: CALGELASIDYFGDRGRFSDKLIF
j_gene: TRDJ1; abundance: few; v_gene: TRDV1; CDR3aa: CALGDDPLPTGKWGIRLPTDKLIF
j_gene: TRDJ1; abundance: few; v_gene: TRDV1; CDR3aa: CALGELVSYAGGYGTDKLIF
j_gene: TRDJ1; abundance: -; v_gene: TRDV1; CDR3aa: CALGELPGPTSYWGIRALPSDKLIF
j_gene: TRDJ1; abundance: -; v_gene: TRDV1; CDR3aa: CALGERPPTSPRTDKLIF
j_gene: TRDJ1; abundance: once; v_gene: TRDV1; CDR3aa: CALGELEGISSDKLIF
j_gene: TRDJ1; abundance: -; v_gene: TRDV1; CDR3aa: CALGEFEVGDTRYTDKLIF
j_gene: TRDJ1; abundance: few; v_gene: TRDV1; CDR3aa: CALGSVGDKLIF
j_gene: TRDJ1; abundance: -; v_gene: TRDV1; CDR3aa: CALEKAPDTTRKGDKLIF
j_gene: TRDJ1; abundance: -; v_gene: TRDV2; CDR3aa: CAIWRSFLGVKYTDKLIF